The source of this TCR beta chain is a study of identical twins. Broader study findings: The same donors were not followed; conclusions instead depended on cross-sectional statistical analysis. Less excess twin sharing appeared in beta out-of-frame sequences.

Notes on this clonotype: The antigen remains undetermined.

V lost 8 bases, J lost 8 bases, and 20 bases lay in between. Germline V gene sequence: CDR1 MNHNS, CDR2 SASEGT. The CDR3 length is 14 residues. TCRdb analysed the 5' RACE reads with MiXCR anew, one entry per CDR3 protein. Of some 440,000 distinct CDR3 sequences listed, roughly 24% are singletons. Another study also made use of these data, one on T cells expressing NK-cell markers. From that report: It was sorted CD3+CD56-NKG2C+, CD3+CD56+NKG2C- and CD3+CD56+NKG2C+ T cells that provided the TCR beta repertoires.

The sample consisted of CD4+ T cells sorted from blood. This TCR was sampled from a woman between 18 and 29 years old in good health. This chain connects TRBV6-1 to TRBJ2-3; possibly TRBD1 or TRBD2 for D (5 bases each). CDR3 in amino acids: CASESIIGGVTQYF. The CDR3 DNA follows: TGTGCCAGCGAGAGCATTATTGGGGGAGTTACGCAGTATTTT.